This TCR beta chain was sequenced during a study of early T cells in non-severe SARS-CoV-2 infection. On the study more broadly: Chains stayed unpaired after sequencing of bulk RNA from unsorted whole blood. Notes on the study in general: Database matching using VDJdb favored anti-spike CD8 responses, with private and CD4 specificities left missing.

The TCR library protocol attached unique molecular identifiers to the individual cDNA molecules. TCRdb reprocessed the 5' RACE reads with MiXCR, giving one entry per CDR3 protein. The sample carries fewer than 75,000 distinct CDR3 sequences, about 17% recorded once. The germline CDR1 and CDR2 sequences are ENHRY and SYGVKD. Trimming took 4 bases from V and 5 from J, leaving 14 bases between them. The CDR3 is made up of 14 amino acids. Concerning this clonotype: The target antigen is unknown.

Sample: whole blood, taken at baseline. The chain joins TRBV10-3 to TRBJ1-1; D call uncertain. This sequence was found in an adult who was a healthcare worker with PCR-confirmed SARS-CoV-2 infection or an uninfected control (not recorded which). The DNA for the CDR3 is TGTGCCATCAGTGCCGATGGTGGGCGTACTGAAGCTTTCTTT. Protein product: CAISADGGRTEAFF.